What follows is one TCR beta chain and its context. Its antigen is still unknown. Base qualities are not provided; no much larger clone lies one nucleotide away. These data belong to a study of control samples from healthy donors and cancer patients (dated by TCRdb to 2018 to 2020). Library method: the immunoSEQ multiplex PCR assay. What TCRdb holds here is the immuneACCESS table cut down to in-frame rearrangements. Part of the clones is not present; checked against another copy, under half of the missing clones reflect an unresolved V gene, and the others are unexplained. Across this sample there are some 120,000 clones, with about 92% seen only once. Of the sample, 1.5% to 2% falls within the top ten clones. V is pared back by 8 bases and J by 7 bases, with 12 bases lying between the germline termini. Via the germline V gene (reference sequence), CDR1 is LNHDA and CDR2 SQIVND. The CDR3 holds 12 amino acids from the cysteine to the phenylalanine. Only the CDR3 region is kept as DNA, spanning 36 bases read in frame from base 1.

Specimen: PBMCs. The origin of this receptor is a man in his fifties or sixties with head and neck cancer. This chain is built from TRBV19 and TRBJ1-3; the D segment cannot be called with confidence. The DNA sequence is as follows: TGTGCCAGTTCTGTTAGCTGGAACACCATATATTTT. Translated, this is CASSVSWNTIYF.